A selection of T cell receptor beta chains follows, all from one sample in a study of shared clonotypes between healthy human individuals. Clones were read by immunoSEQ multiplex PCR, and TCRdb kept only the in-frame ones, dropping some. The sample yields about 2.4 million clones, approximately 93% seen once. The sequenced sample was naive CD4+ T cells from PBMCs. The receptors stem from a man between 18 and 35 years old in good health. Some clones in this sample may be carry-over from other donors' samples. The CDR3 runs from the conserved cysteine through the conserved F or W. The D gene is left open where the match is weak. Clone size appears in some rows only: once, few, many, or a class for an expanded clone.

D,J,length,V,size,CDR3,DNA
.,TRBJ2-3,14,TRBV28,.,CASSAPLTTDTQYF,TGTGCCAGCAGTGCCCCTCTAACCACAGATACGCAGTATTTT
TRBD2,TRBJ2-1,18,TRBV9,.,CASSVGTSGGIALNEQFF,TGTGCCAGCAGCGTGGGGACTAGCGGAGGAATCGCATTGAATGAGCAGTTCTTC
TRBD2,TRBJ2-1,17,TRBV10-3,.,CAISAGAGTSPNNEQFF,TGTGCCATCAGTGCCGGGGCCGGGACTAGCCCTAACAATGAGCAGTTCTTC
.,TRBJ1-4,15,TRBV5-6,.,CASSSPSQSNEKLFF,TGTGCCAGCAGCTCCCCGTCGCAGTCAAATGAAAAACTGTTTTTT
.,TRBJ2-1,14,TRBV7-2,once,CASSFRTLGHEQFF,TGTGCCAGCAGCTTTAGGACCCTTGGCCATGAGCAGTTCTTC
TRBD1,TRBJ1-1,14,TRBV5-4,once,CASSRDRVGTEAFF,TGTGCCAGCAGCCGGGACAGGGTGGGCACTGAAGCTTTCTTT
.,TRBJ2-1,14,TRBV7-3,.,CASSLYSPPQEQFF,TGTGCCAGCAGCTTATACTCGCCCCCTCAGGAGCAGTTCTTC
.,TRBJ1-4,13,TRBV5-1,.,CASSLGQSEKLFF,TGCGCCAGCAGCTTGGGACAGTCTGAAAAACTGTTTTTT
TRBD2,TRBJ2-1,16,TRBV27,.,CASDTPGLAIYNEQFF,TGTGCCAGCGACACCCCAGGACTAGCCATTTACAATGAGCAGTTCTTC
TRBD1,TRBJ1-1,16,TRBV6-6,.,CASSYGGTGGNTEAFF,TGTGCCAGCAGTTACGGGGGGACAGGGGGGAACACTGAAGCTTTCTTT
.,TRBJ2-5,12,TRBV6-1,.,CASSPRGETQYF,TGTGCCAGCAGTCCTAGGGGGGAGACCCAGTACTTC
.,TRBJ2-5,17,TRBV19,.,CASTRKSRGSEAETQYF,TGTGCCAGTACCCGTAAGTCGCGGGGCTCCGAGGCAGAGACCCAGTACTTC
TRBD2,TRBJ2-3,17,TRBV5-4,.,CASSKGSGRAVTDTQYF,TGTGCCAGCAGCAAGGGCAGCGGGAGGGCCGTCACAGATACGCAGTATTTT
.,TRBJ2-7,13,TRBV6-5,.,CASTDSGNYEQYF,TGTGCCAGCACAGACTCGGGGAATTACGAGCAGTACTTC
.,TRBJ1-2,14,TRBV28,.,CASSPRTANYGYTF,TGTGCCAGCAGCCCCCGGACTGCGAACTATGGCTACACCTTC
.,TRBJ2-7,15,TRBV19,.,CASRETATSSYEQYF,TGTGCCAGTAGGGAGACAGCGACTAGCTCCTACGAGCAGTACTTC
.,TRBJ2-3,14,TRBV2,.,CASSPGRRWDTQYF,TGTGCCAGCAGCCCGGGACGGCGGTGGGATACGCAGTATTTT
TRBD1,TRBJ2-7,15,TRBV11-2,.,CASNPDPGQGNEQYF,TGTGCCAGCAACCCCGACCCGGGACAGGGAAACGAGCAGTACTTC
TRBD1,TRBJ1-5,14,TRBV19,.,CASSPDRAGQPQHF,TGTGCCAGTAGCCCTGACAGGGCCGGTCAGCCCCAGCATTTT
.,TRBJ2-6,16,TRBV7-3,.,CASSLMGNSGANVLTF,TGTGCCAGCAGCTTAATGGGTAACTCTGGGGCCAACGTCCTGACTTTC
TRBD1,TRBJ1-2,13,TRBV6-1,.,CASSESQGGRNTF,TGTGCCAGCAGTGAAAGTCAGGGGGGCAGAAACACCTTC
.,TRBJ2-6,15,TRBV30,.,CAWSVLQAAPDVLTF,TGTGCCTGGAGTGTACTGCAGGCTGCCCCCGACGTCCTGACTTTC
.,TRBJ2-5,14,TRBV5-1,.,CASSLAGSAETQYF,TGCGCCAGCAGCTTGGCGGGGTCCGCGGAGACCCAGTACTTC
TRBD1,TRBJ1-2,16,TRBV27,.,CASSLSRTGVNYGYTF,TGTGCCAGCAGTTTATCGAGGACAGGGGTCAACTATGGCTACACCTTC
.,TRBJ1-2,14,TRBV28,.,CASRSGTLNYGYTF,TGTGCCAGCAGGTCCGGGACACTCAACTATGGCTACACCTTC
.,TRBJ2-7,13,TRBV18,.,CASSPRDNYEQYF,TGTGCCAGCTCACCCAGGGACAACTACGAGCAGTACTTC
.,TRBJ2-5,16,TRBV15,.,CATSRPTAGREETQYF,TGTGCCACCAGCAGACCTACGGCAGGGCGGGAAGAGACCCAGTACTTC
TRBD2,TRBJ2-7,15,TRBV5-1,.,CASSSGLAGGDLQYF,TGCGCCAGCAGCTCGGGACTAGCGGGAGGGGACCTGCAGTACTTC
TRBD2,TRBJ2-5,15,TRBV27,once,CASSQTSGSRETQYF,TGTGCCAGCAGTCAAACTAGCGGGAGTCGGGAGACCCAGTACTTC
.,TRBJ2-1,14,TRBV28,.,CASSRRQGNNEQFF,TGTGCCAGCAGCCGGCGGCAAGGTAACAATGAGCAGTTCTTC
TRBD2,TRBJ2-7,15,TRBV15,.,CATSRVLAGVYEQYF,TGTGCCACCAGCAGAGTACTAGCGGGAGTGTACGAGCAGTACTTC
.,TRBJ2-2,18,TRBV10-3,.,CAISDSGTDHRNTGELFF,TGTGCCATCAGTGACTCCGGGACCGATCATAGGAACACCGGGGAGCTGTTTTTT
.,TRBJ2-1,18,TRBV5-4,.,CASSLGAAPPSSYNEQFF,TGTGCCAGCAGCTTGGGGGCGGCTCCTCCAAGCTCCTACAATGAGCAGTTCTTC
.,TRBJ1-1,12,TRBV30,.,CACGRINTEAFF,TGTGCCTGTGGCAGAATAAACACTGAAGCTTTCTTT
.,TRBJ1-1,13,TRBV19,.,CASSIFRETEAFF,TGTGCCAGTAGTATATTCCGGGAGACTGAAGCTTTCTTT
.,TRBJ2-1,15,TRBV7-2,.,CASSLEGTIYNEQFF,TGTGCCAGCAGCTTAGAAGGGACCATATACAATGAGCAGTTCTTC
TRBD1,TRBJ2-2,18,TRBV28,.,CASSLPRQGATNTGELFF,TGTGCCAGCAGTTTGCCAAGACAGGGGGCGACTAACACCGGGGAGCTGTTTTTT
TRBD1,TRBJ2-7,14,TRBV5-1,.,CASDPGQPGNEQYF,TGCGCCAGCGACCCGGGACAGCCAGGAAACGAGCAGTACTTC
TRBD2,TRBJ2-3,15,TRBV5-1,few,CASSRGLADTDTQYF,TGCGCCAGCAGCCGAGGACTAGCGGACACAGATACGCAGTATTTT
.,TRBJ2-7,11,TRBV5-1,.,CASRGSYEQYF,TGCGCCAGTAGGGGCTCCTACGAGCAGTACTTC
.,TRBJ2-3,13,TRBV29-1,once,CSVTVAATDTQYF,TGCAGCGTCACGGTAGCGGCCACAGATACGCAGTATTTT
TRBD1,TRBJ2-7,14,TRBV11-2,.,CASSSRTGPDEQYF,TGTGCCAGCAGCTCCAGGACAGGCCCGGACGAGCAGTACTTC
.,TRBJ1-4,14,TRBV6-1,.,CASTHGAGNEKLFF,TGTGCCAGCACACACGGGGCCGGAAATGAAAAACTGTTTTTT
TRBD1,TRBJ2-3,15,TRBV2,.,CASSVETGVADTQYF,TGTGCCAGCAGTGTTGAGACAGGGGTTGCAGATACGCAGTATTTT
TRBD2,TRBJ2-7,13,TRBV30,.,CAWASGRTYEQYF,TGTGCCTGGGCTAGCGGGAGAACCTACGAGCAGTACTTC
.,TRBJ1-5,15,TRBV29-1,.,CSVREVGRGDQPQHF,TGCAGCGTGAGGGAGGTGGGCAGGGGCGATCAGCCCCAGCATTTT
TRBD2,TRBJ2-7,16,TRBV18,once,CASSPPSGGVTYEQYF,TGTGCCAGCTCACCACCGTCGGGGGGGGTCACCTACGAGCAGTACTTC
TRBD2,TRBJ2-3,18,TRBV7-9,once,CASTPLAGGLPRTDTQYF,TGTGCCAGCACCCCCTTAGCGGGAGGGCTCCCCCGCACAGATACGCAGTATTTT